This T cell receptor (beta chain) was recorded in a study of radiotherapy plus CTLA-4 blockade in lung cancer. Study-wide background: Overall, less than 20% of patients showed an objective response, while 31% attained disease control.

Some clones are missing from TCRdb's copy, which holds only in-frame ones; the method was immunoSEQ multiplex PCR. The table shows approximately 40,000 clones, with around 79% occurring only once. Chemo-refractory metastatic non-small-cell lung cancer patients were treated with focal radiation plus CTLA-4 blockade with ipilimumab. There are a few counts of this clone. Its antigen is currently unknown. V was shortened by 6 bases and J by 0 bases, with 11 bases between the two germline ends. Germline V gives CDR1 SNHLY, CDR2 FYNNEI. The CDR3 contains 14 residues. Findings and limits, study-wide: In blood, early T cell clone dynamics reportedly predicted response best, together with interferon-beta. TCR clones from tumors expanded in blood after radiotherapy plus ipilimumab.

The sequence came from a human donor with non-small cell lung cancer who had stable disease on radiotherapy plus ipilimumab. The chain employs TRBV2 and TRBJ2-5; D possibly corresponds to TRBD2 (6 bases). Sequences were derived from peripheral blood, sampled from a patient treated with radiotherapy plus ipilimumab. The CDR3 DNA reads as TGTGCCAGCAGGCGGGGTCTGTACCAAGAGACCCAGTACTTC. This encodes CASRRGLYQETQYF.